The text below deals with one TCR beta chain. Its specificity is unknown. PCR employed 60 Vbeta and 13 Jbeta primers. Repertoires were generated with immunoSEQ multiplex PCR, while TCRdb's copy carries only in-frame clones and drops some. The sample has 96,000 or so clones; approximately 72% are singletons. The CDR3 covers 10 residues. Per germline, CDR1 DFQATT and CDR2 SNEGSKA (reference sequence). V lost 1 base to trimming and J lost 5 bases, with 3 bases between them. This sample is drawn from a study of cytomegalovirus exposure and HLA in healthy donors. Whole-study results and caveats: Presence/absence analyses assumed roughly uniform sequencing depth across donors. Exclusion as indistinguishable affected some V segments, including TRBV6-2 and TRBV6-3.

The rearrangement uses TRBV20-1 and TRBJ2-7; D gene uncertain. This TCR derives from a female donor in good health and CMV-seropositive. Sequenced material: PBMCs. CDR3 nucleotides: TGCAGTGCTAGAGGAGACGAGCAGTACTTC. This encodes CSARGDEQYF.